The clone carrying this T cell receptor beta chain was seen just once. Its antigen is as yet unknown. V lost 0 bases and J lost 2; bases outside the gene matches: 4. This CDR3 comprises 15 residues. Germline lookup yields CDR1 SGHRS and CDR2 YFSETQ. This sample is drawn from a study of Tregs in tolerant kidney transplant recipients. Study-wide context: Related graft donors supplied nonmyeloablative bone marrow transplants, and mixed chimerism was transient. Findings of the study overall: Activated donor B cell expansion appeared to reveal the most relevant donor-specific TCRbeta repertoire.

Recipient PBMCs carried a CFSE label and met irradiated graft donor PBMCs for five to seven days before FACS sorting. The protocol was immunoSEQ multiplex PCR, while the TCRdb copy is restricted to in-frame clones and leaves out a portion. The table shows approximately 8,100 clones, with roughly a third occurring only once. This TCR came from a human patient who received a combined kidney and bone marrow transplant. The chain has TRBV5-1 and TRBJ1-2; 7 bases are a match to TRBD1. The sample here was CD8+ T cells from blood cultured with allogeneic cells, taken before the transplant. Here the CDR3 DNA reads TGCGCCAGCAGCTTGGGGTTCAGGGGGAACTATGGCTACACCTTC. This encodes CASSLGFRGNYGYTF.